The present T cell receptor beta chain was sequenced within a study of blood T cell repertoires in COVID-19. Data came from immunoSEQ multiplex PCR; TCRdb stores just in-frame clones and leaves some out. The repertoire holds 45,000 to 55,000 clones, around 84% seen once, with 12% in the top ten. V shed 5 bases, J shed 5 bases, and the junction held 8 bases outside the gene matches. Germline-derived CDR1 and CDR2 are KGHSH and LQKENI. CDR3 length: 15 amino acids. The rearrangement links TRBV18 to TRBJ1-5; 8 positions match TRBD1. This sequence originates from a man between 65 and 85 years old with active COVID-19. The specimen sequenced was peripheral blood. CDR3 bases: TGTGCCAGCTCAGGCGGACAGGGAGTAGATCAGCCCCAGCATTTT. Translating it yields CASSGGQGVDQPQHF.